One and the same sample provided the 17 T cell receptor beta chains below, sequenced in a study of blood T cell repertoires in COVID-19 (dated by TCRdb to the early 2020s). The method behind the library was the immunoSEQ multiplex PCR assay. Not all clones reach the TCRdb copy of this immuneACCESS table, which keeps in-frame sequences only. Checked studies attribute under half of the gap to unresolved V genes and leave the rest unexplained. Here the sample has approximately 120,000 clones; approximately 85% occur a single time. In total, the top ten clones hold 17% of the sample. Sequenced sample: peripheral blood. The source is a man aged 30-40 years with COVID-19, enrolled during active disease.

The chain has TRBV19 and TRBJ2-1, with 13 bases lining up with TRBD2. V lost 1 base to trimming and J lost 7 bases; unmatched junction nucleotides: 1. This CDR3 has 15 residues. CDR1 is LNHDA, CDR2 SQIVND, per germline (reference sequence). CDR3 protein: CASSIVTSGRNEQFF. For the CDR3, the DNA is TGTGCCAGTAGTATAGTGACTAGCGGGAGGAATGAGCAGTTCTTC.

As regards this clone: Other DNA sequences in the sample encode the same CDR3. The genes are TRBV28 and TRBJ1-5; D gene uncertain. Germline CDR1 reads MDHEN; CDR2 reads SYDVKM. The V gene lost 5 bases and the J gene lost 9 bases, with 20 bases spanning the gap. CDR3 length equals 15 residues. The CDR3 reads CASSTHREWSPPQHF. CDR3 nucleotide sequence: TGTGCCAGCAGTACGCACCGAGAATGGTCCCCGCCCCAGCATTTT. The variable domain in full, with the rest retrieved from reference TRBV28 and TRBJ1-5, is DVKVTQSSRYLVKRTGEKVFLECVQDMDHENMFWYRQDPGLGLRLIYFSYDVKMKEKGDIPEGYSVSREKKERFSLILESASTNQTSMYLCASSTHREWSPPQHFGDGTRLSIL.

This clone was recorded many times. This rearrangement joins TRBV2 to TRBJ2-1; TRBD1 matches at 7 bases. Looked up from germline, CDR1 is SNHLY and CDR2 is FYNNEI. Trimming cost V 3 bases and J 9 bases; bases outside gene matches: 8. The CDR3 spans 14 residues. DNA for the CDR3: TGTGCCAGCAGTGATACCGGACAGGCCGGTGAGCAGTTCTTC. Amino acid sequence: CASSDTGQAGEQFF.

This rearrangement joins TRBV10-3 to TRBJ2-2; D is undetermined. Germline V gene lookup returns CDR1 ENHRY and CDR2 SYGVKD. This CDR3 has 11 residues. Trimming left V 7 bases short and J 7 bases short, with 7 bases between. The CDR3 loop reads CAITSGGELFF. The DNA of the CDR3 is TGTGCCATCACTTCCGGCGGGGAGCTGTTTTTT.

This clone has only a few counts. The chain has TRBV28 and TRBJ1-4, with a weak D call TRBD1 (5 bases). Trimming took off 5 bases at V and 7 bases at J, with 14 bases between the two ends. Per the germline V gene, CDR1 is MDHEN and CDR2 is SYDVKM. CDR3 length: 14 amino acids. The CDR3 region is CASSIQVSAEKLFF. CDR3 in DNA: TGTGCCAGCAGTATACAGGTATCAGCTGAAAAACTGTTTTTT.

The gene calls are TRBV7-3 and TRBJ2-5; D perhaps matches TRBD2 (5 bases). Germline-derived CDR1 and CDR2 are SGHTA and FQGTGA. The CDR3 contains 14 residues. Trimming cost V 5 bases and J 5 bases, with 15 bases left between them. The CDR3 reads CASSPSGPGETQYF. CDR3 DNA sequence: TGTGCCAGCAGCCCCTCCGGTCCGGGGGAGACCCAGTACTTC. Using reference TRBV7-3 and TRBJ2-5 for the parts outside the CDR3, the full variable domain is GAGVSQTPSNKVTEKGKYVELRCDPISGHTALYWYRQSLGQGPEFLIYFQGTGAADDSGLPNDRFFAVRPEGSVSTLKIQRTERGDSAVYLCASSPSGPGETQYFGPGTRLLVL.

V and J are TRBV5-5 and TRBJ1-2; TRBD1 might be the D (6 bases). This CDR3 has 15 amino acids. Germline loops: CDR1 SGHKS, CDR2 YYEKEE (reference sequence). V gave up 6 bases and J gave up 0 bases, with 15 bases separating them. The CDR3 loop reads CASIGQGFANYGYTF. For the CDR3, the DNA is TGTGCCAGCATCGGGCAGGGGTTTGCTAACTATGGCTACACCTTC. The full variable domain, completed using reference TRBV5-5 and TRBJ1-2, is DAGVTQSPTHLIKTRGQQVTLRCSPISGHKSVSWYQQVLGQGPQFIFQYYEKEERGRGNFPDRFSARQFPNYSSELNVNALLLGDSALYLCASIGQGFANYGYTFGSGTRLTVV.

This chain joins TRBV18 and TRBJ1-3; D is perhaps TRBD1 (5 bases). Trimming took off 3 bases at V and 3 bases at J, with 15 bases between the two ends. Germline V lookup: CDR1 KGHSH, CDR2 LQKENI. The CDR3 is made up of 16 amino acids. CDR3 sequence: CASSPPEQGGGNTIYF. In DNA, the CDR3 is TGTGCCAGCTCACCCCCCGAGCAGGGAGGTGGAAACACCATATATTTT.

A note on this clone: Different DNA sequences within this sample yield the same CDR3. This chain joins TRBV27 and TRBJ1-1; D is unresolved. There are 13 residues in the CDR3. The ends were cut back, 3 bases at V and 1 base at J, with 6 bases in the middle. Germline V gene lookup returns CDR1 MNHEY and CDR2 SMNVEV (reference sequence). The CDR3 here is CASSFSGNTEAFF. CDR3 bases: TGTGCCAGCAGTTTTTCAGGGAACACTGAAGCTTTCTTT.

This chain links TRBV4-1 with TRBJ1-4, with 8 bases lining up with TRBD1. V shed 3 bases, J shed 7 bases, and the junction held 7 bases outside the gene matches. CDR3 length equals 15 residues. Germline assignment: CDR1 MGHRA and CDR2 YSYEKL. CDR3 in DNA: TGCGCCAGCAGCCACCTCAGGGGGCGCTCTGAAAAACTGTTTTTT. Translated: CASSHLRGRSEKLFF.

This clone occurred a few times. J is TRBJ2-1 and V is TRBV29-1; D may be TRBD2 (5 bases). CDR3 length: 11 amino acids. CDR1 and CDR2 from the germline V gene are SQVTM and ANQGSEA. V dropped 0 bases and J dropped 15 bases, with 12 bases sitting between them. The CDR3 coding sequence is TGCAGCGTTGAAGAGGGTAGCAGCGGGTTCTTC. Protein product: CSVEEGSSGFF.

Only a few counts were recorded for this clone. This CDR3 reads CASSLGNTIYF. Written as DNA, the CDR3 is TGTGCCAGCAGCCTTGGAAACACCATATATTTT. The rearrangement joins TRBV7-6 to TRBJ1-3, with D hard to call. V dropped 5 bases and J dropped 3 bases, with 2 bases sitting between them. The CDR3 contains 11 residues. CDR1 is SGHVS and CDR2 is FNYEAQ in the germline V gene.

The V call is TRBV6-2 or TRBV6-3, the J call TRBJ2-7; weak D call: TRBD2 (5 bases). Germline V gives CDR1 MNHEY, CDR2 SVGEGT. The CDR3 loop spans 12 amino acids. V lost 5 bases, J lost 7 bases, and 12 bases lay in between. For the CDR3, the DNA is TGTGCCAGCAGTCACCTTACGGGGGAGCAGTACTTC. It encodes CASSHLTGEQYF.

The chain couples TRBV28 to TRBJ2-1; 9 bases line up with TRBD2. This CDR3 comprises 14 residues. Germline V gene lookup returns CDR1 MDHEN and CDR2 SYDVKM. J was trimmed by 3 bases and V by 6 bases; bases with no gene match: 3. The CDR3 DNA follows: TGTGCCAGCAGAGGACTAGCGTACTACAATGAGCAGTTCTTC. It is translated as CASRGLAYYNEQFF.

V is TRBV6-5 and J is TRBJ2-7, with 7 bases matching TRBD2. V lost 2 bases, J lost 1 base, and 5 bases stayed unmatched. This CDR3 is 15 amino acids long. Germline V gives CDR1 MNHEY, CDR2 SVGAGI. CDR3 region: CASSYDSGKSYEQYF. The CDR3 nucleotides read TGTGCCAGCAGTTACGACAGCGGGAAGTCCTACGAGCAGTACTTC.

In its sample, this clone was seen a few times. The rearrangement joins TRBV27 to TRBJ2-7; D might be TRBD1 (6 bases). The V end lost 3 bases, the J end lost 2 bases, and 20 bases lay between the germline ends. Per germline, CDR1 MNHEY and CDR2 SMNVEV (reference sequence). This CDR3 has 17 residues. The CDR3 sequence: CASSFWDSGERPYEQYF. CDR3 DNA: TGTGCCAGCAGTTTTTGGGATTCAGGGGAAAGACCCTACGAGCAGTACTTC.

CDR3 coding DNA: TGCGCCAGCAGCTTGGGGGGAGGGAGCAATCAGCCCCAGCATTTT. This gives the protein CASSLGGGSNQPQHF. This chain uses TRBV5-1 with TRBJ1-5, with unresolved D. CDR1 is SGHRS and CDR2 is YFSETQ in the germline V gene. This CDR3 contains 15 residues. Trimming cost V 0 bases and J 1 base, with 8 bases left between them.